The rows below give T cell receptor beta chains drawn from one sample of a study of blood T cell repertoires in COVID-19. Profiling relied on immunoSEQ multiplex PCR, and the TCRdb table lists in-frame clones only, not all of them. This sample has around 150,000 clones, with around 83% found just once. What was sequenced was peripheral blood. The receptors come from a woman aged 60-75 years with COVID-19, enrolled during active disease. CDR3s include the opening cysteine and the closing phenylalanine or tryptophan. Fields, in order: CDR3 length, J gene, D gene, V gene, clone size, CDR3 protein, CDR3 DNA. A D gene is named only where the DNA matches it firmly. The listing skips clone size in some rows; elsewhere it reads once, few, many or a size class.

cdr3_length: 13
j_call: TRBJ1-2
d_call: TRBD1
v_call: TRBV5-5
clone_size: NA
cdr3_aa: CASRGQAINGYTF
cdr3_nt: TGTGCCAGCAGGGGACAGGCTATTAATGGCTACACCTTC

cdr3_length: 13
j_call: TRBJ1-1
d_call: TRBD1
v_call: TRBV19
clone_size: once
cdr3_aa: CASLTGGMTEAFF
cdr3_nt: TGTGCCAGTCTGACAGGGGGTATGACTGAAGCTTTCTTT

cdr3_length: 16
j_call: TRBJ1-2
d_call: NA
v_call: TRBV28
clone_size: NA
cdr3_aa: CASSLRRDIINYGYTF
cdr3_nt: TGTGCCAGCAGTTTAAGGCGTGACATAATTAACTATGGCTACACCTTC

cdr3_length: 17
j_call: TRBJ1-5
d_call: NA
v_call: TRBV11-2
clone_size: NA
cdr3_aa: CASSIRTTQGGNQPQHF
cdr3_nt: TGTGCCAGCAGCATCCGGACCACCCAAGGGGGCAATCAGCCCCAGCATTTT

cdr3_length: 16
j_call: TRBJ1-1
d_call: NA
v_call: TRBV3-1/TRBV3-2
clone_size: NA
cdr3_aa: CASSQDLGGRYGEAFF
cdr3_nt: TGTGCCAGCAGCCAAGATCTGGGCGGGAGGTACGGTGAAGCTTTCTTT

cdr3_length: 14
j_call: TRBJ1-1
d_call: NA
v_call: TRBV6-2/TRBV6-3
clone_size: NA
cdr3_aa: CASSYPDRNTEAFF
cdr3_nt: TGTGCCAGCAGTTACCCAGACAGGAACACTGAAGCTTTCTTT

cdr3_length: 14
j_call: TRBJ1-2
d_call: TRBD1
v_call: TRBV14
clone_size: NA
cdr3_aa: CASSQRTGYYGYTF
cdr3_nt: TGTGCCAGCAGCCAACGGACAGGGTACTATGGCTACACCTTC

cdr3_length: 14
j_call: TRBJ1-3
d_call: NA
v_call: TRBV3-1/TRBV3-2
clone_size: few
cdr3_aa: CASSRTGSGNTIYF
cdr3_nt: TGTGCCAGCAGCCGAACAGGGTCGGGAAACACCATATATTTT

cdr3_length: 14
j_call: TRBJ1-1
d_call: TRBD1
v_call: TRBV7-3
clone_size: once
cdr3_aa: CASSSQGSDTEAFF
cdr3_nt: TGTGCCAGCAGCTCACAGGGGAGCGACACTGAAGCTTTCTTT

cdr3_length: 14
j_call: TRBJ2-7
d_call: NA
v_call: TRBV6-1
clone_size: NA
cdr3_aa: CASSEGGAVYEQYF
cdr3_nt: TGTGCCAGCAGTGAAGGTGGAGCGGTTTACGAGCAGTACTTC

cdr3_length: 17
j_call: TRBJ1-6
d_call: TRBD1
v_call: TRBV4-2
clone_size: NA
cdr3_aa: CASSHGQANGVNSPLHF
cdr3_nt: TGTGCCAGCAGCCATGGACAGGCCAATGGAGTGAATTCACCCCTCCACTTT

cdr3_length: 13
j_call: TRBJ2-7
d_call: NA
v_call: TRBV12-3/TRBV12-4
clone_size: NA
cdr3_aa: CASLSGVSYEQYF
cdr3_nt: TGTGCCAGCTTATCCGGGGTTTCCTACGAGCAGTACTTC

cdr3_length: 13
j_call: TRBJ1-5
d_call: NA
v_call: TRBV3-1/TRBV3-2
clone_size: NA
cdr3_aa: CASSPQANQPQHF
cdr3_nt: TGTGCCAGCAGCCCACAGGCGAATCAGCCCCAGCATTTT

cdr3_length: 14
j_call: TRBJ1-5
d_call: NA
v_call: TRBV6-6
clone_size: NA
cdr3_aa: CASSYWTGNQPQHF
cdr3_nt: TGTGCCAGCAGTTACTGGACGGGAAATCAGCCCCAGCATTTT

cdr3_length: 15
j_call: TRBJ2-3
d_call: TRBD2
v_call: TRBV5-1
clone_size: NA
cdr3_aa: CASSLATSGRDTQYF
cdr3_nt: TGCGCCAGCAGCTTGGCCACTAGCGGGAGGGATACGCAGTATTTT

cdr3_length: 16
j_call: TRBJ1-4
d_call: NA
v_call: TRBV18
clone_size: few
cdr3_aa: CASSLGSGGTNEKLFF
cdr3_nt: TGTGCCAGCTCACTGGGGTCCGGGGGAACTAATGAAAAACTGTTTTTT

cdr3_length: 14
j_call: TRBJ1-5
d_call: TRBD1
v_call: TRBV19
clone_size: NA
cdr3_aa: CASSIGDRAQPQHF
cdr3_nt: TGTGCCAGTAGTATAGGGGACAGGGCTCAGCCCCAGCATTTT

cdr3_length: 14
j_call: TRBJ1-2
d_call: TRBD1
v_call: TRBV18
clone_size: NA
cdr3_aa: CASSPGDRVHGYTF
cdr3_nt: TGTGCCAGCTCACCGGGGGACAGGGTGCATGGCTACACCTTC

cdr3_length: 16
j_call: TRBJ1-3
d_call: NA
v_call: TRBV3-1/TRBV3-2
clone_size: NA
cdr3_aa: CASSQDLVTRGNTIYF
cdr3_nt: TGTGCCAGCAGCCAAGATCTGGTAACGAGGGGAAACACCATATATTTT

cdr3_length: 14
j_call: TRBJ2-1
d_call: NA
v_call: TRBV4-2
clone_size: NA
cdr3_aa: CASSQGRGYNEQFF
cdr3_nt: TGTGCCAGCAGCCAAGGGCGGGGCTACAATGAGCAGTTCTTC

cdr3_length: 13
j_call: TRBJ1-2
d_call: TRBD1
v_call: TRBV24-1
clone_size: few
cdr3_aa: CATSTGVPYGYTF
cdr3_nt: TGTGCCACCAGTACAGGGGTTCCCTATGGCTACACCTTC

cdr3_length: 14
j_call: TRBJ1-1
d_call: NA
v_call: TRBV5-1
clone_size: NA
cdr3_aa: CASSLGGREGEAFF
cdr3_nt: TGCGCCAGCAGCTTGGGGGGGCGTGAAGGGGAAGCTTTCTTT

cdr3_length: 13
j_call: TRBJ1-2
d_call: NA
v_call: TRBV19
clone_size: NA
cdr3_aa: CASSTTQNYGYTF
cdr3_nt: TGTGCCAGTAGTACGACACAGAACTATGGCTACACCTTC

cdr3_length: 15
j_call: TRBJ1-3
d_call: NA
v_call: TRBV5-1
clone_size: few
cdr3_aa: CASSLESSSGNTIYF
cdr3_nt: TGCGCCAGCAGCTTGGAGTCTAGCTCTGGAAACACCATATATTTT

cdr3_length: 20
j_call: TRBJ2-1
d_call: NA
v_call: TRBV9
clone_size: NA
cdr3_aa: CASSVGQAGILLSSYNEQFF
cdr3_nt: TGTGCCAGCAGCGTAGGTCAGGCGGGGATTCTCCTGAGCTCCTACAATGAGCAGTTCTTC

cdr3_length: 12
j_call: TRBJ2-1
d_call: NA
v_call: TRBV24-1
clone_size: NA
cdr3_aa: CATSAPSVEQFF
cdr3_nt: TGTGCCACCAGTGCCCCCTCCGTCGAGCAGTTCTTC

cdr3_length: 14
j_call: TRBJ2-2
d_call: TRBD2
v_call: TRBV19
clone_size: NA
cdr3_aa: CATLGLAGSGELFF
cdr3_nt: TGTGCCACTCTCGGACTAGCGGGATCCGGGGAGCTGTTTTTT

cdr3_length: 13
j_call: TRBJ1-2
d_call: NA
v_call: TRBV6-1
clone_size: NA
cdr3_aa: CASSERDTYGYTF
cdr3_nt: TGTGCCAGCAGTGAACGAGATACCTATGGCTACACCTTC

cdr3_length: 16
j_call: TRBJ2-2
d_call: TRBD1
v_call: TRBV24-1
clone_size: NA
cdr3_aa: CATSEGQGPNTGELFF
cdr3_nt: TGTGCCACCAGTGAGGGACAGGGGCCCAACACCGGGGAGCTGTTTTTT

cdr3_length: 15
j_call: TRBJ1-5
d_call: TRBD1
v_call: TRBV5-1
clone_size: once
cdr3_aa: CASSSGQGVGQPQHF
cdr3_nt: TGCGCCAGCAGCTCAGGACAGGGGGTGGGCCAGCCCCAGCATTTT

cdr3_length: 18
j_call: TRBJ2-5
d_call: TRBD1
v_call: TRBV14
clone_size: NA
cdr3_aa: CASSQASTRTGGRETQYF
cdr3_nt: TGTGCCAGCAGCCAAGCATCAACTCGGACAGGGGGCCGAGAGACCCAGTACTTC

cdr3_length: 17
j_call: TRBJ1-1
d_call: NA
v_call: TRBV7-9
clone_size: NA
cdr3_aa: CASSLGIAGGGGTEAFF
cdr3_nt: TGTGCCAGCAGCTTAGGAATCGCTGGGGGAGGGGGCACTGAAGCTTTCTTT

cdr3_length: 13
j_call: TRBJ2-1
d_call: NA
v_call: TRBV30
clone_size: NA
cdr3_aa: CAWRTSGQLEQFF
cdr3_nt: TGTGCCTGGAGAACATCCGGACAGTTGGAGCAGTTCTTC

cdr3_length: 15
j_call: TRBJ2-5
d_call: TRBD1
v_call: TRBV30
clone_size: many
cdr3_aa: CAWSVGQGARETQYF
cdr3_nt: TGTGCCTGGAGTGTGGGACAGGGGGCACGGGAGACCCAGTACTTC

cdr3_length: 15
j_call: TRBJ1-5
d_call: NA
v_call: TRBV19
clone_size: NA
cdr3_aa: CASSIVRGSNQPQHF
cdr3_nt: TGTGCCAGTAGTATAGTAAGGGGAAGCAATCAGCCCCAGCATTTT

cdr3_length: 15
j_call: TRBJ1-6
d_call: TRBD1
v_call: TRBV5-6
clone_size: few
cdr3_aa: CASSSGQGNNSPLHF
cdr3_nt: TGTGCCAGCAGCTCGGGACAGGGGAATAATTCACCCCTCCACTTT

cdr3_length: 13
j_call: TRBJ1-2
d_call: NA
v_call: TRBV10-1
clone_size: NA
cdr3_aa: CASSESGDYGYTF
cdr3_nt: TGCGCCAGCAGTGAGTCAGGGGACTATGGCTACACCTTC

cdr3_length: 14
j_call: TRBJ1-1
d_call: NA
v_call: TRBV7-9
clone_size: NA
cdr3_aa: CASSFRGGNTEAFF
cdr3_nt: TGTGCCAGCAGCTTTCGGGGTGGAAACACTGAAGCTTTCTTT

cdr3_length: 14
j_call: TRBJ1-3
d_call: TRBD1
v_call: TRBV3-1/TRBV3-2
clone_size: NA
cdr3_aa: CASSRQGTGNTIYF
cdr3_nt: TGTGCCAGCAGTCGACAGGGCACAGGAAACACCATATATTTT

cdr3_length: 15
j_call: TRBJ1-1
d_call: NA
v_call: TRBV19
clone_size: few
cdr3_aa: CASSPRTDMNTEAFF
cdr3_nt: TGTGCCAGTAGTCCCCGGACGGACATGAACACTGAAGCTTTCTTT

cdr3_length: 15
j_call: TRBJ1-5
d_call: NA
v_call: TRBV6-5
clone_size: NA
cdr3_aa: CASRGTQPSNQPQHF
cdr3_nt: TGTGCCAGCAGGGGGACACAGCCTAGCAATCAGCCCCAGCATTTT

cdr3_length: 15
j_call: TRBJ1-1
d_call: NA
v_call: TRBV6-5
clone_size: NA
cdr3_aa: CASRVGSGENTEAFF
cdr3_nt: TGTGCCAGCAGGGTGGGATCCGGGGAGAACACTGAAGCTTTCTTT

cdr3_length: 13
j_call: TRBJ2-7
d_call: NA
v_call: TRBV7-8
clone_size: NA
cdr3_aa: CASSSGGGNEQYF
cdr3_nt: TGTGCCAGCAGCTCCGGGGGTGGGAACGAGCAGTACTTC

cdr3_length: 11
j_call: TRBJ1-2
d_call: NA
v_call: TRBV4-1
clone_size: NA
cdr3_aa: CATQSYAGYTF
cdr3_nt: TGCGCCACCCAGTCGTACGCTGGCTACACCTTC

cdr3_length: 13
j_call: TRBJ1-4
d_call: TRBD1
v_call: TRBV7-3
clone_size: NA
cdr3_aa: CASSSRQGEKLFF
cdr3_nt: TGTGCCAGCAGCTCCCGACAGGGTGAAAAACTGTTTTTT

cdr3_length: 16
j_call: TRBJ1-4
d_call: NA
v_call: TRBV5-1
clone_size: NA
cdr3_aa: CASSLGGPGFEEKLFF
cdr3_nt: TGCGCCAGCAGCTTGGGGGGTCCAGGGTTTGAGGAAAAACTGTTTTTT

cdr3_length: 13
j_call: TRBJ1-1
d_call: NA
v_call: TRBV7-3
clone_size: NA
cdr3_aa: CASSPGGNTEAFF
cdr3_nt: TGTGCCAGCAGCCCGGGGGGGAACACTGAAGCTTTCTTT

cdr3_length: 15
j_call: TRBJ1-4
d_call: TRBD1
v_call: TRBV5-1
clone_size: NA
cdr3_aa: CASSTRQGGYEKLFF
cdr3_nt: TGCGCCAGCAGCACGAGACAGGGGGGTTATGAAAAACTGTTTTTT

cdr3_length: 20
j_call: TRBJ1-6
d_call: NA
v_call: TRBV7-2
clone_size: NA
cdr3_aa: CASSLARSGRGAFYNSPLHF
cdr3_nt: TGTGCCAGCAGCTTAGCGCGGTCAGGGAGGGGAGCTTTCTATAATTCACCCCTCCACTTT

cdr3_length: 15
j_call: TRBJ2-3
d_call: NA
v_call: TRBV7-3
clone_size: once
cdr3_aa: CASTRRGGSTDTQYF
cdr3_nt: TGTGCCAGCACCCGAAGGGGGGGTAGCACAGATACGCAGTATTTT

cdr3_length: 13
j_call: TRBJ2-7
d_call: NA
v_call: TRBV7-6
clone_size: once
cdr3_aa: CASSLAGVHEQYF
cdr3_nt: TGTGCCAGCAGCTTAGCGGGAGTTCACGAGCAGTACTTC

cdr3_length: 15
j_call: TRBJ1-4
d_call: TRBD1
v_call: TRBV25-1
clone_size: once
cdr3_aa: CASSLRGTGREKLFF
cdr3_nt: TGTGCCAGCAGCCTTAGGGGGACAGGGCGTGAAAAACTGTTTTTT

cdr3_length: 14
j_call: TRBJ1-2
d_call: NA
v_call: TRBV24-1
clone_size: NA
cdr3_aa: CATSNPPGGDGYTF
cdr3_nt: TGTGCCACCAGTAACCCACCCGGAGGGGATGGCTACACCTTC